The T cell receptor (beta chain) under discussion was sequenced for a study of radiation and T cells in renal cell carcinoma. Study-wide points: Baseline intratumoral clonotype presence is unknown without pretreatment biopsies.

TCRdb's table, derived via immunoSEQ multiplex PCR, lists solely in-frame clones and lacks some. The sample yields under 200,000 clones, roughly 90% seen once. Germline V gene lookup returns CDR1 SGHRS and CDR2 YFSETQ. The V and J ends lost 0 bases and 8 bases respectively, with 14 bases between them. This CDR3 comprises 15 residues. For this clone: Its antigen is as yet unknown.

The time point denotes: blood 4 weeks post-SBRT, at nephrectomy. Treatment of the sample: 15 Gy SBRT to primary tumor, nephrectomy 4 weeks later. Nephrectomy followed 15 Gy stereotactic body radiation by 4 weeks. Serial blood draws occurred at baseline and 2 and 4 weeks post-SBRT. The chain combines TRBV5-1 with TRBJ1-4, with D unclear. The sequencing here drew on blood, taken from a patient whose treatment included radiotherapy and nephrectomy. This TCR was sampled from a woman aged 45 to 65 with renal cell carcinoma. CDR3 DNA sequence: TGCGCCAGCAGCTTGGTCCCGGGAGCTGGGGAAAAACTGTTTTTT. It encodes CASSLVPGAGEKLFF.